The clone carrying this T cell receptor (beta chain) was seen more than once but under ten times. Its antigen is still unknown. CDR1 and CDR2 from the germline V gene are WSHSY and SAAADI. Unmatched junction bases numbered 6, after V lost 3 bases and J lost 9 bases. This CDR3 has 14 residues. TCRdb processed the RT-PCR reads anew with MiXCR; each CDR3 protein has one entry. Of approximately 500,000 distinct CDR3 sequences in the sample, roughly a quarter were seen once. These data belong to a study of response to subunit inactivated influenza vaccine. Findings of the study overall: The authors put forward the suggestion that each seasonal influenza vaccination may bring in only a limited number of new T cells.

In addition, the sample was reused for a study of T cells expressing NK-cell markers. This second study says: Libraries used 5'RACE template switching adding universal primer site and UMIs. The sequencing cohort of eight donors included seven HCMV-seropositive individuals and one seronegative individual.

The receptor was derived from a man aged 50-59 years who received an inactivated influenza vaccine. The genes are TRBV10-2 and TRBJ2-1; TRBD2 aligns across 9 bases. Sequencing used CD4+ T cells sorted from PBMCs, obtained less than 13 days after vaccination. For the CDR3, the DNA is TGCGCCAGCAGTGAAGCGGGGGGTTTCGGTGAGCAGTTCTTC. It is translated as CASSEAGGFGEQFF.